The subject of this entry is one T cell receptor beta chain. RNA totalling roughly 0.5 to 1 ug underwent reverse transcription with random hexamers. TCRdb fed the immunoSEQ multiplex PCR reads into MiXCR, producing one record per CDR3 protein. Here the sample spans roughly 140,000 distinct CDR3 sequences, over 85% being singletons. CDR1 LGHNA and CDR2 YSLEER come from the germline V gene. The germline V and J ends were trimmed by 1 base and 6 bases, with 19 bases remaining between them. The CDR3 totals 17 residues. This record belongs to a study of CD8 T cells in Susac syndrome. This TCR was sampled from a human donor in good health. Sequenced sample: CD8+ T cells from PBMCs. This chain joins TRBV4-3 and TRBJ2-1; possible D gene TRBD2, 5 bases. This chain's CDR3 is CASSQARMGQGGNEQFF. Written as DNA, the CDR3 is TGCGCCAGCAGCCAAGCGAGGATGGGCCAAGGAGGCAATGAGCAGTTCTTC.